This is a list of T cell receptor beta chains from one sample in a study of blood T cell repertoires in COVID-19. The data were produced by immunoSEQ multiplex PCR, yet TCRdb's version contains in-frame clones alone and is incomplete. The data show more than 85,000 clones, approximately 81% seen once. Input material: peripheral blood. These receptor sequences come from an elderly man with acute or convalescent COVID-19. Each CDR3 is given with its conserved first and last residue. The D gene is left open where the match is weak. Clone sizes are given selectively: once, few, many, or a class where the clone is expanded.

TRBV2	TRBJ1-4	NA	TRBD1	CASRRDRGDEKLFF	TGTGCCAGCAGAAGAGACAGGGGAGATGAAAAACTGTTTTTT
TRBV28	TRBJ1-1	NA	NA	CASSLVGGDRAFF	TGTGCCAGCAGTTTAGTAGGAGGGGACCGGGCTTTCTTT
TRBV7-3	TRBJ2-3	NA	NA	CASSLTGTTDTQYF	TGTGCCAGCAGCTTAACCGGGACTACAGATACGCAGTATTTT
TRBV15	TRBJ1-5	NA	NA	CATSRGHRDNQPQHF	TGTGCCACCAGCAGGGGACATCGGGACAATCAGCCCCAGCATTTT
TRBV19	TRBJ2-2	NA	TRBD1	CASRRTGEGLIRELFF	TGTGCCAGTAGGAGGACAGGGGAGGGTTTGATCAGGGAGCTGTTTTTT
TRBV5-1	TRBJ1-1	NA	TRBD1	CASSLKGTGPFEAFF	TGCGCCAGCAGCTTGAAGGGGACAGGGCCTTTTGAAGCTTTCTTT
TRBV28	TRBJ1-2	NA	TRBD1	CASSSTGGLNYGYTF	TGTGCCAGCAGTTCGACAGGGGGCCTAAACTATGGCTACACCTTC
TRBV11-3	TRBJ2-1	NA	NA	CATSLSRENEQFF	TGTGCCACCAGCTTATCCAGGGAAAATGAGCAGTTCTTC
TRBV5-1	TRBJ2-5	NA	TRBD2	CASSLGTSGPGETQYF	TGCGCCAGCAGCTTAGGGACTAGCGGCCCGGGGGAGACCCAGTACTTC
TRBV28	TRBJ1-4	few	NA	CASSLPGVVGEKLFF	TGTGCCAGCAGTTTACCGGGAGTCGTTGGCGAAAAACTGTTTTTT
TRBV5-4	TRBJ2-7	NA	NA	CASSSTGQGTYEQYF	TGTGCCAGCAGTTCAACCGGGCAGGGGACCTACGAGCAGTACTTC
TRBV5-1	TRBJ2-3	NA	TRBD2	CASSLRLAGGADTQYF	TGCGCCAGCAGCTTGCGACTAGCGGGAGGGGCAGATACGCAGTATTTT
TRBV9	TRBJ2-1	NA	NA	CASSVEGGIDEQFF	TGTGCCAGCAGCGTGGAGGGGGGGATCGATGAGCAGTTCTTC
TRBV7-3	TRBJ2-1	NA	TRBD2	CASSHGTSGSNEQFF	TGTGCCAGCAGCCACGGGACTAGCGGGAGTAATGAGCAGTTCTTC
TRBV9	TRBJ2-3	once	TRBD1	CASSVTGGSTDTQYF	TGTGCCAGCAGCGTGACAGGGGGTTCCACAGATACGCAGTATTTT
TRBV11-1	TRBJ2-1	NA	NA	CASSRASASYNEQFF	TGTGCCAGCAGCCGCGCTAGCGCCTCCTACAATGAGCAGTTCTTC
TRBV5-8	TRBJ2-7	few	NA	CASSLWTSDEQYF	TGTGCCAGCAGCTTATGGACTTCAGACGAGCAGTACTTC
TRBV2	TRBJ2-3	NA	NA	CATRAGIVDTQYF	TGTGCCACCAGGGCGGGAATTGTAGATACGCAGTATTTT
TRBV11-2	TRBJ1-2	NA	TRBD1	CASSIGQDYGYTF	TGTGCCAGCAGCATTGGACAGGACTATGGCTACACCTTC
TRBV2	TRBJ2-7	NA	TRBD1	CASRLGQVSSYEQYF	TGTGCCAGCAGACTCGGACAGGTGAGCTCCTACGAGCAGTACTTC
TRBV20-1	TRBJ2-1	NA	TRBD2	CSAGGTSGRRNEQFF	TGCAGTGCTGGTGGGACTAGCGGGAGGAGGAATGAGCAGTTCTTC
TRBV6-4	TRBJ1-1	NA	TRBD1	CASSPLGGGRTEAFF	TGTGCCAGCAGCCCCCTCGGAGGGGGCCGCACTGAAGCTTTCTTT
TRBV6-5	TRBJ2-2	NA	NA	CASSYNSGANTGELFF	TGTGCCAGCAGTTACAATTCAGGGGCGAACACCGGGGAGCTGTTTTTT
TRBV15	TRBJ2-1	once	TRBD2	CATSRGTSGSNEQFF	TGTGCCACCAGCAGGGGGACTAGCGGGAGCAATGAGCAGTTCTTC
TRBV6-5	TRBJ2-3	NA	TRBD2	CASRSPAGVGDTQYF	TGTGCCAGCAGGTCCCCAGCGGGAGTAGGAGATACGCAGTATTTT
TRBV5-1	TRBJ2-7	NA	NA	CASSSQRTGSYEQYF	TGCGCCAGCAGCTCCCAACGCACAGGGTCCTACGAGCAGTACTTC
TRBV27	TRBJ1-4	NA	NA	CASSSALSDGLFF	TGTGCCAGCAGTAGCGCCCTTAGTGATGGGCTGTTTTTT
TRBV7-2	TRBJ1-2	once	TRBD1	CASTRSTGGGSYGYTF	TGTGCCAGCACGAGGTCAACAGGGGGTGGTAGTTATGGCTACACCTTC
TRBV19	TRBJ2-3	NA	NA	CASSRRQWGTDTQYF	TGTGCCAGTAGTCGGCGACAGTGGGGCACAGATACGCAGTATTTT
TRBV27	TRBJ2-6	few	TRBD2	CASSPPPGRAGANVLTF	TGTGCCAGCAGCCCCCCCCCGGGGAGGGCAGGGGCCAACGTCCTGACTTTC
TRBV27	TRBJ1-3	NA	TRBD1	CASSSTGGSGNTIYF	TGTGCCAGCAGTTCGACAGGGGGATCTGGAAACACCATATATTTT
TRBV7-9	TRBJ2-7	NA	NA	CASSGNLDRNFFITYEQYF	TGTGCCAGCAGCGGAAATCTTGACAGGAATTTCTTTATAACTTACGAGCAGTACTTC